This passage covers 18 T cell receptor beta chains from one sample sequenced in a study of blood T cells in healthy people across ages. For the second PCR, which ran for 7 to 11 cycles, a sample-barcoded 5' primer and a J-beta primer mix were used. TCRdb ran MiXCR on the 5' RACE reads and lists one entry per CDR3 protein. The sample has approximately 900,000 distinct CDR3 sequences, almost 30% seen once. The same data also went into a second study, on T cells of mothers and their children.

The sequencing sample was made of blood. Every receptor here comes from a middle-aged woman in good health.

Worth noting for this clonotype: A much larger clone differs by one base, so this may be a read error. This chain connects TRBV3-1 to TRBJ2-5; no firm D call. Germline V gene sequence: CDR1 LGHDT, CDR2 YNNKEL (reference sequence). This CDR3 is built from 12 residues. CDR3 sequence reads: CAGSPAQETQYF. The CDR3 bases are TGTGCCGGCAGCCCAGCTCAAGAGACCCAGTACTTC.

This rearrangement joins TRBV3-1 to TRBJ2-6; 7 bases agree with TRBD1. The CDR3 is 18 residues long. Germline CDR1 is LGHDT and CDR2 is YNNKEL (reference sequence). Unmatched junction bases numbered 6, after V lost 1 base and J lost 0 bases. Here the CDR3 DNA reads TGTGCCAGCAGCCAAGGACAGGGCATATACTCTGGGGCCAACGTCCTGACTTTC. Translating gives CASSQGQGIYSGANVLTF. The whole variable domain, filled in from reference TRBV3-1 and TRBJ2-6, reads DTAVSQTPKYLVTQMGNDKSIKCEQNLGHDTMYWYKQDSKKFLKIMFSYNNKELIINETVPNRFSPKSPDKAHLNLHINSLELGDSAVYFCASSQGQGIYSGANVLTFGAGSRLTVL.

In this sample, this clonotype turned up many times. This chain connects TRBV20-1 to TRBJ2-7, with D uncertain. This CDR3 contains 15 residues. Trimming shortened V by 1 base and J by 0 bases, and 13 bases separated the two germline ends. The V gene's germline CDR1 is DFQATT and CDR2 SNEGSKA (reference sequence). The CDR3 spells CSARAWKVGSYEQYF. The CDR3 DNA follows: TGCAGTGCTAGAGCGTGGAAGGTTGGCTCCTACGAGCAGTACTTC.

This chain uses TRBV2 with TRBJ2-7; no clear D gene. This CDR3 is 15 amino acids long. Per germline, CDR1 SNHLY and CDR2 FYNNEI. V was cut by 3 bases and J by 0 bases, with 12 bases left in between. CDR3 nucleotide sequence: TGTGCCAGCAGTGAGATTGGGCAGTTCTCCTACGAGCAGTACTTC. Its translation: CASSEIGQFSYEQYF.

This clonotype showed up many times. This sequence joins TRBV9 and TRBJ2-7; D assignment may be TRBD1 or TRBD2 (5 bases each). The V gene's germline CDR1 is SGDLS and CDR2 YYNGEE. Trimming cost V 4 bases and J 1 base, with 15 bases left between them. The CDR3 runs 15 residues. In DNA form, the CDR3 reads TGTGCCAGCAGCCCCCGAGACAGAGGGTCCTACGAGCAGTACTTC. This codes for CASSPRDRGSYEQYF.

This chain's CDR3 is CASSPDFYGYTF. For the CDR3, the DNA is TGCGCCAGCAGCCCCGACTTCTATGGCTACACCTTC. The rearrangement joins TRBV5-1 to TRBJ1-2; D gene ambiguous. This CDR3 region has 12 residues. From germline, CDR1 is SGHRS and CDR2 YFSETQ. Deletions cut 4 bases from V and 4 bases from J, with 8 bases between.

The chain uses TRBV7-6 and TRBJ2-7; TRBD2 matches at 9 bases. CDR1 and CDR2 from the germline V gene are SGHVS and FNYEAQ. The CDR3 runs to 15 residues. Trimming took 3 bases from V and 7 from J; bases not matched to a gene: 10. CDR3 in DNA: TGTGCCAGCAGCTTCGGGCTGGCGGGGGGGCTTGAGCAGTACTTC. Its protein is CASSFGLAGGLEQYF.

This sequence joins TRBV6-4 and TRBJ2-1; TRBD1 aligns across 7 bases. CDR1 MRHNA and CDR2 SNTAGT come from the germline V gene. This CDR3 has 16 amino acids. The V gene end was trimmed by 5 bases and the J gene end by 0 bases; junction bases not matched to a gene: 7. The CDR3 loop is CASSLQGTGSYNEQFF. The DNA of the CDR3 is TGTGCCAGCAGTTTACAGGGGACCGGCTCCTACAATGAGCAGTTCTTC.

This clonotype was found a few times. J is TRBJ2-5 and V is TRBV14; TRBD2 matches 7 bases. V was pared by 0 bases and J by 1 base, with 11 bases of the junction left unmatched. CDR3 length: 18 amino acids. CDR1 is SGHDN, CDR2 FVKESK, per germline. Here the CDR3 reads CASSQDLIAGALQETQYF. The CDR3 bases are TGTGCCAGCAGCCAAGATTTGATAGCGGGCGCTCTCCAAGAGACCCAGTACTTC.

This clonotype was counted only a few times. The gene calls are TRBV19 and TRBJ1-6, with TRBD1 identical over 7 bases. In germline, CDR1 is LNHDA, CDR2 SQIVND (reference sequence). With 7 bases clipped from V and 2 bases from J, the junction kept 5 bases outside the gene matches. The length of the CDR3 is 15 residues. The CDR3 region has the DNA TGTGCCAGTAACACCGGACAGGCCTATAATTCACCCCTCCACTTT. It yields the protein CASNTGQAYNSPLHF.

The chain carries TRBV4-3 and TRBJ1-1; D unresolved. Looked up from germline, CDR1 is LGHNA and CDR2 is YSLEER. The V gene lost 0 bases and the J gene lost 3 bases, with 11 bases spanning the gap. The CDR3 is 15 residues long. The CDR3 bases are TGCGCCAGCAGCCAAGATGGAGGTCACGACACTGAAGCTTTCTTT. Encoded protein: CASSQDGGHDTEAFF.

This clonotype was seen at least ten times. The chain recombines TRBV15 with TRBJ2-6; possibly TRBD1 for D (5 bases). CDR1 LNHNV and CDR2 YYDKDF come from the germline V gene (reference sequence). The V end lost 2 bases, the J end lost 0 bases, and 8 bases lay between the germline ends. There are 16 residues in the CDR3. This chain's CDR3 is CATSRKQASGANVLTF. CDR3 bases: TGTGCCACCAGCAGAAAACAGGCCTCTGGGGCCAACGTCCTGACTTTC.

This chain links TRBV6-1 with TRBJ2-5; 11 nucleotides agree with TRBD2. The V and J ends lost 8 bases and 3 bases, in that order; junction bases with no gene match: 5. CDR3 length: 14 amino acids. Germline CDR1 MNHNS, CDR2 SASEGT. CDR3 residues: CASRGSGGEETQYF. In nucleotides, the CDR3 is TGTGCCAGCCGGGGTAGCGGGGGGGAAGAGACCCAGTACTTC.

This clonotype appeared a few times. The V call is TRBV27, the J call TRBJ1-6; D call uncertain. This CDR3 region has 15 residues. The ends were cut back, 4 bases at V and 6 bases at J, with 13 bases in the middle. Germline loops: CDR1 MNHEY, CDR2 SMNVEV (reference sequence). The chain's CDR3 is CASSSYYSLNSPLHF. The CDR3 coding sequence is TGTGCCAGCAGTTCGTACTACAGTCTTAATTCACCCCTCCACTTT.

This clonotype occurred a few times. The rearrangement joins TRBV20-1 to TRBJ2-6; unclear D gene. V lost 0 bases and J lost 0, with 12 bases in between. Germline assignment: CDR1 DFQATT and CDR2 SNEGSKA (reference sequence). This CDR3 is 17 amino acids long. CDR3 sequence: CSARETTAHSGANVLTF. As DNA, the CDR3 is TGCAGTGCTAGAGAGACGACCGCCCACTCTGGGGCCAACGTCCTGACTTTC.

A note on this clonotype: A clone one base away is much larger, so this may be a read error. The rearrangement uses TRBV4-3 and TRBJ2-7, with 12 bases aligning to TRBD2. The better agreement between TRBJ2-5 and the DNA end casts doubt on the J call. This CDR3 is 18 amino acids long. CDR1 is LGHNA and CDR2 is YSLEER in the germline V gene. The CDR3, as DNA: TGCGCCAGCAGCCATGGCGCTCCTAGCGGGGGGGCCCGGGAGACCCAGTACTTC. Amino acid sequence: CASSHGAPSGGARETQYF.

A few counts support this clonotype. This chain connects TRBV28 to TRBJ1-1; TRBD1 agrees at 7 bases. Germline V gene lookup returns CDR1 MDHEN and CDR2 SYDVKM. This CDR3 region has 14 residues. V lost 6 bases to trimming and J lost 4 bases; unmatched junction nucleotides: 8. Written as DNA, the CDR3 is TGTGCCAGCAGCTCAGGGGGGCCGGCCACTGAAGCTTTCTTT. Protein product: CASSSGGPATEAFF.

For this clonotype: A much larger clone differs by one base, so this may be a read error. The chain couples TRBV5-1 to TRBJ2-6, with a possible D match to TRBD2 (6 bases). Trimming left V 5 bases short and J 3 bases short, with 15 bases between. The CDR3 extends over 16 amino acids. Germline V gene lookup returns CDR1 SGHRS and CDR2 YFSETQ. The chain's CDR3 is CASSTRRANGANVLTF. As DNA, the CDR3 is TGCGCCAGCAGTACCCGGAGGGCGAATGGGGCCAACGTCCTGACTTTC.